This T cell receptor beta chain came from a study of T cells expressing NK-cell markers. Notes on the study in general: A range of about 1.0-7.5% of CD8+ T cells consisted of dominant NKG2C+ clonotypes in more than five donors. HCMV specificity of the expanded NKG2C+ T cell clones stayed unclear.

As concerns this clonotype: Its antigen is not identified.

CDR1 is SQVTM and CDR2 is ANQGSEA in the germline V gene. The CDR3 covers 13 residues. What made the TCR beta cDNA was 5'RACE template switching with UMIs. For each CDR3 protein, TCRdb gives one entry from its re-call of the 5' RACE reads, without DNA. Recorded for this sample: more than 250,000 distinct CDR3 sequences. This TCR came from a man between 18 and 29 years old in good health. Sequencing input: blood T cells: a sorted CD56 or NKG2C T cell subset, CD4+ or CD8+ T cells, or bulk PBMC T cells (not recorded which). The chain recombines TRBV29-1 with TRBJ2-5. The CDR3 here is CSVGDPVWETQYF. The entire variable domain, with the rest obtained from reference TRBV29-1 and TRBJ2-5, is as follows: SAVISQKPSRDICQRGTSLTIQCQVDSQVTMMFWYRQQPGQSLTLIATANQGSEATYESGFVIDKFPISRPNLTFSTLTVSNMSPEDSSIYLCSVGDPVWETQYFGPGTRLLVL.